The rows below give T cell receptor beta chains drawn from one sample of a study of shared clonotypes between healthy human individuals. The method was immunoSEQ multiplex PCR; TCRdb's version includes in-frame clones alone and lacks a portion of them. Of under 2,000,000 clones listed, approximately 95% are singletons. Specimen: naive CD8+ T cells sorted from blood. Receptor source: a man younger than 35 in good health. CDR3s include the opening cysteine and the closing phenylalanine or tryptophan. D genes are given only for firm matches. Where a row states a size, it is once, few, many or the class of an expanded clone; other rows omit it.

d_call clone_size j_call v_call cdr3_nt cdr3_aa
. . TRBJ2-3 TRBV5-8 TGTGCCAGCAGCTTGGAAGGGGCTAGCACAGATACGCAGTATTTT CASSLEGASTDTQYF
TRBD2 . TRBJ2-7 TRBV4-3 TGCGCCAGCAGCCAGCAACTAGCGGGGGAATCCTACGAGCAGTACTTC CASSQQLAGESYEQYF
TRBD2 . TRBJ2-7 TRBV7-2 TGTGCCAGCAGCTGGGGACTACCCTACGAGCAGTACTTC CASSWGLPYEQYF
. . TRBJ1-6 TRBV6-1 TGTGCCAGCAGTGAATCGCCAGGAACCTCCTATAATTCACCCCTCCACTTT CASSESPGTSYNSPLHF
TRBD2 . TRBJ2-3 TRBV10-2 TGCGCCAGCAGAGGGACTAGCGGGGGCAAACCGGGGGATACGCAGTATTTT CASRGTSGGKPGDTQYF
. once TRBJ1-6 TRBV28 TGTGCCAGTCGGTATAGGGAGGGATATAATTCACCCCTCCACTTT CASRYREGYNSPLHF
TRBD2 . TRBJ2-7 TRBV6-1 TGTGCCAGCAGTGAAGCCCCGGGAGGGCCGGGCGAGCAGTACTTC CASSEAPGGPGEQYF
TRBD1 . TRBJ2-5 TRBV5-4 TGTGCCAGCAGTACGGGACAGCAAGGGACCCAGTACTTC CASSTGQQGTQYF
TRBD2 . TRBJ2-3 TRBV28 TGTGCCAGCAGTTTAGAGGCGGGGGGGTTCGATACGCAGTATTTT CASSLEAGGFDTQYF
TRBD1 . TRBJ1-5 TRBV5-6 TGTGCCAGCAGCTTTGGCACAGGGGTGGACAATCAGCCCCAGCATTTT CASSFGTGVDNQPQHF
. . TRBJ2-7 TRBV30 TGTGCCTGGAGTGTACCACAGCTCTCCTACGAGCAGTACTTC CAWSVPQLSYEQYF
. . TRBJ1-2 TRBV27 TGTGCCAGCGGATACCGGGACCCCGTCTCCTTC CASGYRDPVSF
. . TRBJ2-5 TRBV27 TGTGCCAGCAGTCCCCCTGGGTTCGAGGAGACCCAGTACTTC CASSPPGFEETQYF
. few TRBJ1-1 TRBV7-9 TGTGCCAGCGAGGGGAGGGCCACTGAAGCTTTCTTT CASEGRATEAFF
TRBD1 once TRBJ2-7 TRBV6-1 TGTGCCAGCAGTGGACAGGGGGCAGCCTACGAGCAGTACTTC CASSGQGAAYEQYF